These 6 T cell receptor beta chains originate from one sample sequenced in a study of identical twins (dated by TCRdb to the mid-2010s). Library method: 5' RACE. The sequencer was an Illumina HiSeq 2000. TCRdb trimmed public reads at Q25 via fastp, called clones via MiXCR and kept in-frame beta chains. Duplicate CDR3 protein sequences are folded into a single record with the most common DNA and genes. For this sample the table gives under 350,000 distinct CDR3 sequences, of which roughly 9.8% were detected only once. Jointly, the top ten make up roughly 7% of the sample. The same data also went into a second study, on yellow fever vaccine responses in identical twins.

Source material: CD8+ T cells sorted from blood. The receptors come from a woman between 18 and 29 years old in good health.

This clonotype was counted at least ten times. This rearrangement joins TRBV29-1 to TRBJ2-2, with D possibly TRBD1 on 5 matching bases. V was cut by 4 bases and J by 1 base, with 7 bases left in between. Germline CDR1 and CDR2: SQVTM and ANQGSEA. The CDR3 extends over 13 amino acids. The CDR3 is CSVVTENTGELFF. In DNA, the CDR3 is TGCAGCGTTGTGACAGAGAACACCGGGGAGCTGTTTTTT.

The table lists this clonotype with many counts. The rearrangement uses TRBV29-1 and TRBJ2-7; 9 positions match TRBD2. CDR3 length: 15 amino acids. V shed 2 bases, J shed 6 bases, and the junction held 11 bases outside the gene matches. Germline V lookup: CDR1 SQVTM, CDR2 ANQGSEA. Here the CDR3 DNA reads TGCAGCGTTGAATTAGCTGGCGGGAGGGCCACCGAGCAGTACTTC. Encoded protein: CSVELAGGRATEQYF.

The chain uses TRBV4-2 and TRBJ2-3; D ambiguous. This CDR3 has 13 amino acids. Germline V gives CDR1 LGHNA, CDR2 YNFKEQ. The V end was cut by 5 bases, the J end by 6 bases, with 12 bases between. CDR3 in amino acids: CASSAAQVDTQYF. CDR3 sequence (DNA): TGTGCCAGCAGCGCAGCTCAGGTGGATACGCAGTATTTT.

The chain uses TRBV25-1 and TRBJ2-1; TRBD2 might be the D (6 bases). CDR3 length: 13 residues. Germline CDR1 is MGHDK and CDR2 is SYGVNS. Deletions cut 4 bases from V and 4 bases from J, with 8 bases between. The CDR3 spells CASSVGGYNEQFF. The CDR3 coding sequence is TGTGCCAGCAGTGTCGGGGGATACAATGAGCAGTTCTTC.

V is TRBV7-9 and J is TRBJ2-1, with TRBD1 identical over 7 bases. Trimming cost V 7 bases and J 9 bases; bases outside gene matches: 15. CDR1 SEHNR and CDR2 FQNEAQ come from the germline V gene (reference sequence). The CDR3 has 15 residues. CDR3 loop: CASKMDSGQDAEQFF. CDR3 DNA: TGTGCCAGCAAAATGGACTCTGGACAGGACGCTGAGCAGTTCTTC.

This clonotype has ten or more counts. V is TRBV7-6 and J is TRBJ2-1; 9 bases agree with TRBD2. Germline V gives CDR1 SGHVS, CDR2 FNYEAQ. CDR3 length equals 15 residues. V shed 3 bases, J shed 4 bases, and the junction held 4 bases outside the gene matches. The CDR3 is CASSFQTSGYNEQFF. The CDR3 nucleotides are TGTGCCAGCAGCTTTCAGACTAGCGGTTACAATGAGCAGTTCTTC.